The present entry profiles one T cell receptor (beta chain) with its context. These data come from a study of identical twins. The V and J ends lost 10 bases and 0 bases respectively, with 15 bases between them. Germline assignment: CDR1 SNHLY and CDR2 FYNNEI. The CDR3 has 15 amino acids. Unique molecular identifiers were present on the cDNA, and a universal primer site came from template switching. TCRdb re-called the 5' RACE reads through MiXCR, storing one row per CDR3 protein. The data hold 1.5 million to 2 million distinct CDR3 sequences, with about 32% observed a single time. The sequence was obtained from a newborn girl in good health. The chain recombines TRBV2 with TRBJ1-4, with D maybe TRBD1 (5 bases). Material: cord blood. The CDR3 DNA reads TGTGCCACCGATCGAGGGGTCGCAACTAATGAAAAACTGTTTTTT. It is translated as CATDRGVATNEKLFF.